This TCR beta chain was identified in a study of T cell changes during pregnancy in multiple sclerosis. TCRdb's table, derived via immunoSEQ multiplex PCR, lists solely in-frame clones and lacks some. The sample consists of 45,000 to 60,000 clones, 90% of them appearing once. This clone was found once. The germline V gene has CDR1 MGHRA and CDR2 YSYEKL. With 0 bases clipped from V and 9 bases from J, the junction kept 9 bases outside the gene matches. The CDR3 has 15 amino acids. This TCR was recovered from a female donor with multiple sclerosis, enrolled in a pregnancy study. The sequencing here drew on CD8+ T cells from peripheral blood mononuclear cells, taken before pregnancy. This chain uses TRBV4-1 with TRBJ2-7, with 9 nucleotides matching TRBD1. As DNA, the CDR3 is TGCGCCAGCAGCCAAGATGGGACAGGGAGTGGTGGGCAGTACTTC. Protein sequence: CASSQDGTGSGGQYF.